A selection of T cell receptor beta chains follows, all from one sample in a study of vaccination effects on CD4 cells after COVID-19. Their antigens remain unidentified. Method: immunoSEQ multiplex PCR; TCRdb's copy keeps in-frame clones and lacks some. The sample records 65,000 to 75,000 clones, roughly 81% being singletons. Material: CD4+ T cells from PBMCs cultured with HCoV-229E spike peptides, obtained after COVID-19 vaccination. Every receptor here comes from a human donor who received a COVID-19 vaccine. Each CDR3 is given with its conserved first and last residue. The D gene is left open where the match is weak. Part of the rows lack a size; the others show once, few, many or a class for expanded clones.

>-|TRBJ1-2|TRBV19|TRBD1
TGTGCCAGCAGGGGGAACGACAGGGCCTACTATGGCTACACCTTC
CASRGNDRAYYGYTF
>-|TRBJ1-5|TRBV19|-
TGTGCCAGTAACCGAAACAATCAGCCCCAGCATTTT
CASNRNNQPQHF
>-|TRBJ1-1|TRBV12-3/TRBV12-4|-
TGTGCCAGCAGTTTATTAGAGAACACTGAAGCTTTCTTT
CASSLLENTEAFF
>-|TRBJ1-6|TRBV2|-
TGTGCCAGCAGTGAAGGTTCGGGGTCACCCCTCCACTTT
CASSEGSGSPLHF
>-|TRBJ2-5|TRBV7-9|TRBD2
TGTGCCAGCAGCTTAGCGAAGGGACTAGCGGGGGTAGAGACCCAGTACTTC
CASSLAKGLAGVETQYF
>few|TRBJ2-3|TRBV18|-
TGTGCCAGCTCCCCACGGACAGACCCACCGGATACGCAGTATTTT
CASSPRTDPPDTQYF
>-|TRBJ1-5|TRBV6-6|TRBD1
TGTGCCAGCAGGCGACAGGGGGCTTATAGCAATCAGCCCCAGCATTTT
CASRRQGAYSNQPQHF
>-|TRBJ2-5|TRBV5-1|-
TGCGCCAGCAGCCCCGGAGGCAGCCAAGAGACCCAGTACTTC
CASSPGGSQETQYF
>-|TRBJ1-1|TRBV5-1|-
TGCGCCAGCAGCACTGCCGGGAACGCTGGCAGTGGAGCTTTCTTT
CASSTAGNAGSGAFF
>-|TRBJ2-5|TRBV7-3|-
TGTGCCAGCAGCTTAAGCGGGGCCCCTACGGAGACCCAGTACTTC
CASSLSGAPTETQYF
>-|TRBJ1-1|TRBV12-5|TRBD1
TGTGCTAGTGGTCCCCGACAGGGGGAGAACACTGAAGCTTTCTTT
CASGPRQGENTEAFF
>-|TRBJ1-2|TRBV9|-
TGTGCCAGCAGCGTAGTCCCTAGAAAAGGCTACACCTTC
CASSVVPRKGYTF
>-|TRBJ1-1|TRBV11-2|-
TGTGCCAGCTACGGGCAGGAGGTTCCTGAAGCTTTCTTT
CASYGQEVPEAFF
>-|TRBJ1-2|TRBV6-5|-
TGTGCCAGCAGTTACTCATCCGCAAGGGCGGATGGCTACACCTTC
CASSYSSARADGYTF
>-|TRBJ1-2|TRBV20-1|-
TGCAGTGCTAGAGGGGCAGTTAGCTACACCTTC
CSARGAVSYTF
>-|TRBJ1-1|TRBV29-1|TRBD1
TGCAGCGGGACACAGGGGAATCGGGACACTGAAGCTTTCTTT
CSGTQGNRDTEAFF